The clone carrying this T cell receptor (beta chain) was seen once. Its antigen is not identified. The CDR3 is made up of 14 amino acids. The trim removed 7 bases at V and 5 bases at J, leaving 7 bases unmatched. Germline CDR1 is MNHEY and CDR2 is SMNVEV (reference sequence). The record originates from a study of cytomegalovirus exposure and HLA in healthy donors. Study-level background: The same platform used for the 600 to 750 first-cohort repertoires was also used for the approximately 120 validation repertoires, as a later analysis reported.

General study results and limits: Most TCR sequences showed up rarely, but some public TCRs showed up in many donors. Cytomegalovirus association was listed for about 160 TCR beta chains.

The method was immunoSEQ multiplex PCR; TCRdb's version includes in-frame clones alone and lacks a portion of them. The sample lists some 210,000 clones, around 87% occurring once. Sequencing input: PBMCs. This clonotype was sampled from a woman aged 18 to 35 in good health and CMV-seropositive. This chain links TRBV27 with TRBJ2-2; 7 bases map to TRBD2. The CDR3 DNA sequence: TGTGCCAGCACCGGGAGGCGAGGTACCGGGGAGCTGTTTTTT. Translated: CASTGRRGTGELFF.